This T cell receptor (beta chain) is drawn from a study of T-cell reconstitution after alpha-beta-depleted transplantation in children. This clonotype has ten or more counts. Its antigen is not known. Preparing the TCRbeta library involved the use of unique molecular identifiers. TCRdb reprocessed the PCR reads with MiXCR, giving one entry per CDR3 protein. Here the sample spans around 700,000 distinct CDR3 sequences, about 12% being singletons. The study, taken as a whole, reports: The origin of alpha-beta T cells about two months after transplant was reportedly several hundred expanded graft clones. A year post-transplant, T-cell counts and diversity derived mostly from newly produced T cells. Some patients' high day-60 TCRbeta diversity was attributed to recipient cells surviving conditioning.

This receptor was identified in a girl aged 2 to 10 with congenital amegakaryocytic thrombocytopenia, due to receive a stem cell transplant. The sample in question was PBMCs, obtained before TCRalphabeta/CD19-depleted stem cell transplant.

CDR3 DNA sequence: TGTGCCAGCAGTTCCCCCCGGGAGTCTTTCAATCAGCCCCAGCATTTT. Amino acid sequence: CASSSPRESFNQPQHF. This chain links TRBV28 with TRBJ1-5, with D hard to call. Germline V gene lookup returns CDR1 MDHEN and CDR2 SYDVKM. The CDR3 is 16 residues long. Trimming took 4 bases from V and 3 from J, leaving 16 bases between them.